Below, one T cell receptor (beta chain) is given with its context. Its matching antigen is unknown. The 5'RACE method, run with constant-segment primers, produced TCR alpha and TCR beta cDNA libraries (carrying sample barcodes and UMIs). MiXCR was run by TCRdb on the 5' RACE reads, yielding one entry per CDR3 protein. This table has approximately 500,000 distinct CDR3 sequences, nearly 25% appearing once. This sample is part of a study of T-cell memory formation after mild COVID-19. This CDR3 contains 13 residues. V lost 4 bases and J 1 base, leaving 10 bases between the germline ends. Germline assignment: CDR1 SQVTM and CDR2 ANQGSEA. Points from the study as a whole: Contracting CD4+ clones lay largely in CM and EM, with CD8+ ones residing in EMRA. Contracting clones from day 15 to 85 showed balanced CD4/CD8; later expanders favored CD4+.

What was sequenced was PBMCs or a T cell subset sorted from them (not recorded which). The gene calls are TRBV29-1 and TRBJ1-1; tentative D call: TRBD1 (5 bases). This TCR was recovered from an adult woman who had mild COVID-19 (a few samples of this study predate the infection). Cell type and time point are not known. Here the CDR3 DNA reads TGCAGCGTTGTCGGGACGGAGAACACTGAAGCTTTCTTT. This gives the protein CSVVGTENTEAFF.